A single sample gave rise to the 12 T cell receptor beta chains below, sequenced in a study of shared clonotypes between healthy human individuals. Sequencing used immunoSEQ multiplex PCR; TCRdb keeps in-frame clones, though not all of them. The sample includes approximately 980,000 clones, 70% to 85% seen only once; the top ten take around 1.4%. The sample was memory CD4+ T cells sorted from blood. The subset was: CD45RA-negative fraction. These TCRs come from a man aged 18 to 30 in good health.

This chain connects TRBV7-9 to TRBJ2-7; D may be TRBD2 (5 bases). This CDR3 has 15 residues. Germline values: CDR1 SEHNR, CDR2 FQNEAQ (reference sequence). The ends were cut back, 1 base at V and 7 bases at J, with 17 bases in the middle. This CDR3 reads CASSLGETLRGEQYF. DNA of the CDR3: TGTGCCAGCAGCTTAGGGGAGACCCTTAGAGGGGAGCAGTACTTC.

The chain combines TRBV30 with TRBJ1-3; D might be TRBD1 (5 bases). The V and J ends lost 1 base and 2 bases respectively, with 15 bases between them. Germline CDR1 GTSNPN, CDR2 SVGIG (reference sequence). CDR3 length equals 16 residues. The CDR3 coding sequence is TGTGCCTGGAGTGCCTATAAGGGGCTGCCTGGAAACACCATATATTTT. Protein sequence: CAWSAYKGLPGNTIYF.

The genes are TRBV13 and TRBJ1-2; D possibly corresponds to TRBD1 (5 bases). Trimming took 5 bases from V and 6 from J, leaving 16 bases between them. There are 14 residues in the CDR3. CDR1 is PRHDT, CDR2 FYEKMQ, per germline (reference sequence). In DNA form, the CDR3 reads TGTGCCAGCAGCCTCTACGTTACAGGAGATGGCTACACCTTC. Its translation is CASSLYVTGDGYTF.

The rearrangement joins TRBV5-5 to TRBJ2-5; the D is unclear. Germline V lookup: CDR1 SGHKS, CDR2 YYEKEE (reference sequence). The CDR3 spans 13 residues. V was trimmed by 2 bases and J by 0 bases, leaving 5 bases between them. The CDR3 sequence is CASSFPYQETQYF. As DNA, the CDR3 is TGTGCCAGCAGCTTTCCGTACCAAGAGACCCAGTACTTC.

In this sample, this clone turned up many times. This sequence joins TRBV6-6 and TRBJ2-3; D gene unclear. The germline V and J ends were trimmed by 0 bases and 0 bases, with 4 bases remaining between them. The CDR3 extends over 14 amino acids. Germline V CDR1 and CDR2: MNHNY, SVGAGI (reference sequence). CDR3 nucleotide sequence: TGTGCCAGCAGTTACTCGACTAGCACAGATACGCAGTATTTT. Its translation is CASSYSTSTDTQYF.

The J gene is TRBJ2-3, the V gene TRBV30, with D possibly being TRBD2 (5 bases). The germline CDR1 and CDR2 sequences are GTSNPN and SVGIG (reference sequence). Trimming took off 8 bases at V and 5 bases at J, with 20 bases between the two ends. The CDR3 loop spans 14 amino acids. The DNA for the CDR3 is TGTGCCCGCACCGGGGTCGATGGGAGAGATACGCAGTATTTT. It specifies CARTGVDGRDTQYF.

The gene calls are TRBV12-5 and TRBJ1-3, with 7 bases aligning to TRBD1. This CDR3 contains 16 residues. Germline V lookup: CDR1 LGHNT, CDR2 FRNRAP. V trimming: 2 bases; J trimming: 0 bases; junction bases outside the gene matches: 4. CDR3 sequence reads: CASGLLTGDSGNTIYF. As DNA, the CDR3 is TGTGCTAGTGGTTTGCTTACAGGGGACTCTGGAAACACCATATATTTT.

The J gene is TRBJ2-3, the V gene TRBV11-3, with a possible D match to TRBD1 (6 bases). CDR1 and CDR2 from the germline V gene are SGHNT and YENEEA. Trimming shortened V by 4 bases and J by 4 bases, and 15 bases separated the two germline ends. The CDR3 runs to 15 residues. The CDR3 DNA reads as TGTGCCAGCAGCTACACCAGGGACAAATCAGATACGCAGTATTTT. Its translation is CASSYTRDKSDTQYF.

About this clone: Other DNA sequences in this specimen translate into the identical CDR3. The CDR3 DNA follows: TGCGCCAGCAGCTCGACAGGGGGGGAGACTGAAGCTTTCTTT. Translation gives CASSSTGGETEAFF. The chain employs TRBV5-1 and TRBJ1-1, with 9 bases that match TRBD1. The CDR3 has 14 residues. After removal of 3 bases from V and 5 bases from J, the junction contained 5 bases not matched to a gene. Germline-derived CDR1 and CDR2 are SGHRS and YFSETQ.

The rearrangement joins TRBV19 to TRBJ2-3, with 8 bases fitting TRBD1. V was pared by 4 bases and J by 11 bases, with 5 bases of the junction left unmatched. In germline, CDR1 is LNHDA, CDR2 SQIVND (reference sequence). This CDR3 region has 12 residues. CDR3 sequence: CASSRDRGKQYF. As DNA, the CDR3 is TGTGCCAGTAGTAGAGACAGGGGCAAGCAGTATTTT. Full variable domain (rest looked up from reference TRBV19 and TRBJ2-3): DGGITQSPKYLFRKEGQNVTLSCEQNLNHDAMYWYRQDPGQGLRLIYYSQIVNDFQKGDIAEGYSVSREKKESFPLTVTSAQKNPTAFYLCASSRDRGKQYFGPGTRLTVL.

The J gene is TRBJ1-2, the V gene TRBV25-1; no definite D call. This CDR3 is 15 amino acids long. Germline V gene lookup returns CDR1 MGHDK and CDR2 SYGVNS. Trimming took 5 bases from V and 3 from J, leaving 16 bases between them. CDR3 nucleotides: TGTGCCAGCAGTATCGACTCGGTCCTTGACTATGGCTACACCTTC. Translation: CASSIDSVLDYGYTF.

V usage is TRBV19 and J usage is TRBJ1-6; 7 bases are shared with TRBD1. Losses at the gene ends were 3 bases for V and 5 bases for J; bases not matched to a gene: 4. Germline V CDR1 and CDR2: LNHDA, SQIVND (reference sequence). The CDR3 is 15 amino acids. The CDR3 DNA reads TGTGCCAGTAGTATCGGACAGGCAGATAATTCACCCCTCCACTTT. It encodes CASSIGQADNSPLHF.